This T cell receptor beta chain appears in the sequencing data of a study of beta chain features in type 1 diabetes. Germline V CDR1 and CDR2: SGHRS, YFSETQ. J was trimmed by 4 bases and V by 3 bases; bases with no gene match: 4. The length of the CDR3 is 15 residues. This clone has a handful of counts. The target antigen is unknown. The investigators reverse transcribed all of the isolated RNA, so they sequenced expressed TCRB transcripts. Libraries were prepared by immunoSEQ multiplex PCR; TCRdb keeps only in-frame clonotypes and omits some of them. The sample includes around 150,000 clones, about 9.4% of them seen just once. Study-level findings and limits: Shorter TCRB CDR3s, moderately but significantly so, marked every one of the four CD4+ subsets in Type 1 diabetes patients.

The sample consisted of central memory CD4+ T cells from blood. This chain uses TRBV5-1 with TRBJ2-1; 10 nucleotides agree with TRBD1. The source of this sequence is a young man with type 1 diabetes. CDR3 sequence: CASSSTGGRYNEQFF. In DNA, the CDR3 is TGCGCCAGCAGCTCGACAGGGGGCAGGTACAATGAGCAGTTCTTC.